This T cell receptor beta chain was profiled in a study of technical replicates of blood from several donors. TCRdb's table, derived via immunoSEQ multiplex PCR, lists solely in-frame clones and lacks some. The sample holds about 44,000 clones, 90% to 97% seen once. Trimming removed 6 bases from V and 5 bases from J; junction bases left unmatched: 15. The CDR3 has 17 residues. Germline values: CDR1 MDHEN, CDR2 SYDVKM. Sequenced material: T cells isolated from PBMCs. This receptor was obtained from a human donor in good health. The chain couples TRBV28 to TRBJ1-1; the match to TRBD1 covers 10 bases. CDR3 amino acids: CASRPPGQGRLGTEAFF. In nucleotides, the CDR3 is TGTGCCAGCAGACCTCCGGGACAGGGGAGGTTGGGAACTGAAGCTTTCTTT.